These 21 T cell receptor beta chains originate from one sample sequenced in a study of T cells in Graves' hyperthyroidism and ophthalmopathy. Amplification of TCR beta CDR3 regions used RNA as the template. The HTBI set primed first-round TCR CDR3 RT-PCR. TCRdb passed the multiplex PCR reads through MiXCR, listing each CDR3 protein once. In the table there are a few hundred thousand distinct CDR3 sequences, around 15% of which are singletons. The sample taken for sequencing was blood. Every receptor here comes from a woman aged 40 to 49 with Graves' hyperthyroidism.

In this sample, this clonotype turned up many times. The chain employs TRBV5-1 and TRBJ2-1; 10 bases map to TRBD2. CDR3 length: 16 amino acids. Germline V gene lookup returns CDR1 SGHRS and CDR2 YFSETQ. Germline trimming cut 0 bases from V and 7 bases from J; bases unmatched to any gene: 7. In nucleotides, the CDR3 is TGCGCCAGCAGCTTGGTGGCTAGCGGGAGTGGTAATGAGCAGTTCTTC. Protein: CASSLVASGSGNEQFF.

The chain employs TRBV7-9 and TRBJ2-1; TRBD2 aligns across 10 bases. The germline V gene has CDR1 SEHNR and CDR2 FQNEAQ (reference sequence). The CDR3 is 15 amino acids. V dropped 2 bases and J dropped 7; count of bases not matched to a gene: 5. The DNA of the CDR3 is TGTGCCAGCAGCTTACGAGCGGGAGGGCCGAATGAGCAGTTCTTC. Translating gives CASSLRAGGPNEQFF.

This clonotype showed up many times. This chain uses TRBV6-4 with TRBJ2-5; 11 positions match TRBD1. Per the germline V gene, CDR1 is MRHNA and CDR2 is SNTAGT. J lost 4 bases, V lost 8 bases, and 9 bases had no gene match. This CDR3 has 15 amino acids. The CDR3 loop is CASAPRTGGLETQYF. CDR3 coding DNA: TGTGCCAGCGCGCCGAGGACAGGGGGCTTAGAGACCCAGTACTTC.

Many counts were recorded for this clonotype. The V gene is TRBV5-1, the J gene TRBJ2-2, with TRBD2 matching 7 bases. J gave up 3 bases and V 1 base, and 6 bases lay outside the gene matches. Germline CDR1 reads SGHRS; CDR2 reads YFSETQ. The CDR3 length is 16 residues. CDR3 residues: CASSLRPSGDTGELFF. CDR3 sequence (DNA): TGCGCCAGCAGCTTGAGGCCTAGCGGAGACACCGGGGAGCTGTTTTTT.

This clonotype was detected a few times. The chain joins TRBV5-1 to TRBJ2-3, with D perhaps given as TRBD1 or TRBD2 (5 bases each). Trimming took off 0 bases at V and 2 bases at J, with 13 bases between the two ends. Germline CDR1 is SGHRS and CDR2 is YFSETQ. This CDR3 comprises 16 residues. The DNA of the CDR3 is TGCGCCAGCAGCTTGGGGGAGAAAGGGGACACAGATACGCAGTATTTT. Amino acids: CASSLGEKGDTDTQYF.

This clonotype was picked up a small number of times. The CDR3 coding sequence is TGTGCCAGTAGTATCGCCCAAGTAGCCAAAAACATTCAGTACTTC. It specifies CASSIAQVAKNIQYF. This chain connects TRBV19 to TRBJ2-4; no clear D gene. V lost 3 bases and J 0 bases, leaving 9 bases between the germline ends. The CDR3 runs to 15 residues. Germline V gene sequence: CDR1 LNHDA, CDR2 SQIVND (reference sequence).

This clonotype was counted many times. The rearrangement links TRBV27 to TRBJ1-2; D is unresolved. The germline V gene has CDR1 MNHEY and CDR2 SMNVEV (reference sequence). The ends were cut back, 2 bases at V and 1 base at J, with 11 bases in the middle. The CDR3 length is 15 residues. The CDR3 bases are TGTGCCAGCAGTTTAAGGGCAGAGCATAACTATGGCTACACCTTC. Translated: CASSLRAEHNYGYTF.

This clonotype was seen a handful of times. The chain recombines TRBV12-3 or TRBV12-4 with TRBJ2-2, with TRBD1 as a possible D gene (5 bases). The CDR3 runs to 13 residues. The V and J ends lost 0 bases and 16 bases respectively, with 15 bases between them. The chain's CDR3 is CASSLAQGITPFF. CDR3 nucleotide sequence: TGTGCCAGCAGTTTAGCGCAGGGCATAACGCCGTTTTTT.

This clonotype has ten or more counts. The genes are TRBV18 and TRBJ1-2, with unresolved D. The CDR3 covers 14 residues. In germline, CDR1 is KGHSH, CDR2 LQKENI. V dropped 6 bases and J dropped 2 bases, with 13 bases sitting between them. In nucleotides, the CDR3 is TGTGCCAGCTCCCCCGCTGGACCGAACTATGGCTACACCTTC. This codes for CASSPAGPNYGYTF.

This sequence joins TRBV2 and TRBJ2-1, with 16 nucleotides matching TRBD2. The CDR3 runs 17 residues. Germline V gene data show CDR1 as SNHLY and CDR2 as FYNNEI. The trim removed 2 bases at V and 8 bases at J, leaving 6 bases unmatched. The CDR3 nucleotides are TGTGCCAGCAGTGAAATACGGGGACTAGCGGGAGGGGATGAGCAGTTCTTC. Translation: CASSEIRGLAGGDEQFF.

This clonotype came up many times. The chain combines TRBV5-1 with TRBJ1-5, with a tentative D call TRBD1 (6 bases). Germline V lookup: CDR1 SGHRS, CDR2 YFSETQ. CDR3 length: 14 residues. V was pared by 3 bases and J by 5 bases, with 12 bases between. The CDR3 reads CASSSTGPDQPQHF. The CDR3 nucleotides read TGCGCCAGCAGCTCTACAGGGCCTGATCAGCCCCAGCATTTT.

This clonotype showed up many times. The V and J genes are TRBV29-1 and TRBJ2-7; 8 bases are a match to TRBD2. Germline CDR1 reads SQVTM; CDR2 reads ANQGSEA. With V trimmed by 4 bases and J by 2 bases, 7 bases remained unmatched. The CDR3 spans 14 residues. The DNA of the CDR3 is TGCAGCGTTGCCAGCGGGGGAGGCCCCTACGAGCAGTACTTC. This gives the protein CSVASGGGPYEQYF.

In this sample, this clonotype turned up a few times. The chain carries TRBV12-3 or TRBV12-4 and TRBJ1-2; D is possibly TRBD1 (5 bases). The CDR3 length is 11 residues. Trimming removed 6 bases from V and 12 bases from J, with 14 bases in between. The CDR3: CASRGPGGDTF. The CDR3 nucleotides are TGTGCCAGCAGGGGGCCGGGCGGCGACACCTTC.

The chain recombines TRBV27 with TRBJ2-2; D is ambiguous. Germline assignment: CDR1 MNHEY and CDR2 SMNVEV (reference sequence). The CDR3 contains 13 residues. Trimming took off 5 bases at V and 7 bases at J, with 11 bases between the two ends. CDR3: CASSAAARGELFF. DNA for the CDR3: TGTGCCAGCAGTGCCGCAGCTCGCGGGGAGCTGTTTTTT.

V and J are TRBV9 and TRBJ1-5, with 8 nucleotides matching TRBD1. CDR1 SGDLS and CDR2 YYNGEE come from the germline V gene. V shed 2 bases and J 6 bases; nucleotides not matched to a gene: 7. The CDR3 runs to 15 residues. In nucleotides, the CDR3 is TGTGCCAGCAGCGTCGGACAGGGCAGGAGTCAGCCCCAGCATTTT. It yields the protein CASSVGQGRSQPQHF.

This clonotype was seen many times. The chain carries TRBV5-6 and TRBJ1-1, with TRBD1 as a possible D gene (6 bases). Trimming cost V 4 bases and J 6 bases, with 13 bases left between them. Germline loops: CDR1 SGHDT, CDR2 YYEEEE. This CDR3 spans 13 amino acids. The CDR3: CASSQDRNAEAFF. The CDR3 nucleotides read TGTGCCAGCAGCCAAGACAGGAATGCTGAAGCTTTCTTT.

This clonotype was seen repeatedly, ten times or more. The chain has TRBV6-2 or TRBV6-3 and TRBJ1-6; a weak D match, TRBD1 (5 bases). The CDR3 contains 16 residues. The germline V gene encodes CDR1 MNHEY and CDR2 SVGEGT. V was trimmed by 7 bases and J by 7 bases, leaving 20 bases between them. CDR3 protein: CASTSGPINRNSPLHF. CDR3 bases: TGTGCCAGCACCTCAGGACCCATAAACAGGAATTCACCCCTCCACTTT.

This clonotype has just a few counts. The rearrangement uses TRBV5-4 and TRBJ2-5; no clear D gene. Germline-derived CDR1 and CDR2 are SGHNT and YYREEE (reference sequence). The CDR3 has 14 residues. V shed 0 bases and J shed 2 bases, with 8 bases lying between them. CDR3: CASSLGAEQETQYF. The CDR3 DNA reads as TGTGCCAGCAGCTTGGGAGCAGAACAAGAGACCCAGTACTTC. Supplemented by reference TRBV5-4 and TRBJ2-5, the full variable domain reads ETGVTQSPTHLIKTRGQQVTLRCSSQSGHNTVSWYQQALGQGPQFIFQYYREEENGRGNFPPRFSGLQFPNYSSELNVNALELDDSALYLCASSLGAEQETQYFGPGTRLLVL.

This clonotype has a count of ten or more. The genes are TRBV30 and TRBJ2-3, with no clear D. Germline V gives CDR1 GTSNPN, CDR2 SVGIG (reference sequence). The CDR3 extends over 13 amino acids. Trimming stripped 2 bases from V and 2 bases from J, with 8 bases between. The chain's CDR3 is CAWSPLHTDTQYF. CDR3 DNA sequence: TGTGCCTGGAGTCCCCTACACACAGATACGCAGTATTTT.

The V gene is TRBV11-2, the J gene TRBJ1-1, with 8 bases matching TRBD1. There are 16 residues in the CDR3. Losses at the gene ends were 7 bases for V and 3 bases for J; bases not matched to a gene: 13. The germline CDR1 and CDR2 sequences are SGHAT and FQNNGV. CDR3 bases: TGTGCCAGCAACTCGGCCAGGACAGGGAAGTACACTGAAGCTTTCTTT. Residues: CASNSARTGKYTEAFF.

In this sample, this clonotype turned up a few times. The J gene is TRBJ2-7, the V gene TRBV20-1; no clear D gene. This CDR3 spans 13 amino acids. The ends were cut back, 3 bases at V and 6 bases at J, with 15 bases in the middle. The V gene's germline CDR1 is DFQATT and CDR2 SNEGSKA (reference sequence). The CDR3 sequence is CSASNSGNFEQYF. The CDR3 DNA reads TGCAGTGCTAGTAATTCGGGTAACTTCGAGCAGTACTTC.